Listed here is a single T cell receptor beta chain. CDR3 size: 13 residues. Germline lookup yields CDR1 SGHTA and CDR2 FQGNSA. V lost 3 bases and J lost 1, with 6 bases in between. The sample belongs to a study of blood T cell repertoires in COVID-19. Sequencing was performed with immunoSEQ multiplex PCR; in TCRdb, only in-frame clones are kept and a portion is missing. The table shows under 55,000 clones, with around 87% occurring only once. The rearrangement links TRBV7-2 to TRBJ2-5; TRBD1 is a possible D gene (5 bases). This sequence originates from a woman aged 80 or over with COVID-19, enrolled during active disease. The sample comprised peripheral blood. The CDR3 protein is CASSFRAQETQYF. The CDR3 DNA sequence: TGTGCCAGCAGCTTCAGGGCCCAAGAGACCCAGTACTTC.